These 11 T cell receptor beta chains originate from one sample sequenced in a study of T cell changes during pregnancy in multiple sclerosis. Sequencing was performed with immunoSEQ multiplex PCR; in TCRdb, only in-frame clones are kept and a portion is missing. The sample yields tens of thousands of clones, more than 75% seen once. Material: peripheral blood, obtained in the third trimester of pregnancy. Receptors were obtained from a female donor in good health, enrolled as a control in a pregnancy study.

The chain carries TRBV28 and TRBJ1-2; D is possibly TRBD1 (5 bases). This CDR3 is 13 amino acids long. V dropped 5 bases and J dropped 8 bases, with 15 bases sitting between them. Germline loops: CDR1 MDHEN, CDR2 SYDVKM. The CDR3 DNA sequence: TGTGCCAGCAGTGTAGGAGACAGATGGGGCTACACCTTC. It encodes CASSVGDRWGYTF.

The chain carries TRBV7-8 and TRBJ1-2; 9 positions match TRBD1. V was clipped by 5 bases and J by 7 bases; unmatched bases: 8. Germline loops: CDR1 SGHVS, CDR2 FQNEAQ. CDR3 length: 14 residues. CDR3 nucleotide sequence: TGTGCCAGCAGCCAAGGACAGGGGAGCTCTGGCTACACCTTC. Translation gives CASSQGQGSSGYTF. Full variable domain (outside the CDR3, taken from reference TRBV7-8 and TRBJ1-2): GAGVSQSPRYKVAKRGQDVALRCDPISGHVSLFWYQQALGQGPEFLTYFQNEAQLDKSGLPSDRFFAERPEGSVSTLKIQRTQQEDSAVYLCASSQGQGSSGYTFGSGTRLTVV.

V usage is TRBV25-1 and J usage is TRBJ1-2; TRBD1 is a possible D gene (5 bases). CDR1 and CDR2 from the germline V gene are MGHDK and SYGVNS. V was pared by 5 bases and J by 5 bases, with 15 bases between. The CDR3 has 14 amino acids. The DNA of the CDR3 is TGTGCCAGCAGTCCCTCGACAGAACGGTATGGCTACACCTTC. It encodes CASSPSTERYGYTF.

The CDR3 spells CASSQDEDGYTF. CDR3 bases: TGCGCCAGCAGCCAAGATGAGGATGGCTACACCTTC. The V gene is TRBV4-3, the J gene TRBJ1-2; D unclear. Germline CDR1 is LGHNA and CDR2 is YSLEER. V was cut by 0 bases and J by 6 bases, with 5 bases left in between. The CDR3 runs 12 residues.

This chain links TRBV28 with TRBJ1-5; 8 nucleotides align to TRBD1. Germline V CDR1 and CDR2: MDHEN, SYDVKM. The length of the CDR3 is 16 residues. V dropped 3 bases and J dropped 4; count of bases not matched to a gene: 8. The CDR3 spells CASSFFRGRGNQPQHF. The CDR3 nucleotides read TGTGCCAGCAGTTTCTTCAGGGGGCGGGGTAATCAGCCCCAGCATTTT.

For the CDR3, the DNA is TGTGCCAGCAGTCCCGAACTAGCGGGGGTATACAATGAGCAGTTCTTC. As protein: CASSPELAGVYNEQFF. The chain has TRBV28 and TRBJ2-1; 11 positions match TRBD2. The germline CDR1 and CDR2 sequences are MDHEN and SYDVKM. CDR3 length: 16 residues. With V trimmed by 5 bases and J by 4 bases, 7 bases remained unmatched.

V usage is TRBV5-1 and J usage is TRBJ1-5, with a tentative D call TRBD1 (5 bases). This CDR3 contains 13 residues. Germline CDR1 is SGHRS and CDR2 is YFSETQ. The V gene lost 2 bases and the J gene lost 2 bases, with 5 bases spanning the gap. The chain's CDR3 is CASSLQGNQPQHF. The CDR3 DNA reads TGCGCCAGCAGCTTACAGGGCAATCAGCCCCAGCATTTT.

This rearrangement joins TRBV6-5 to TRBJ1-6; D is perhaps TRBD1 (6 bases). Deletions cut 8 bases from V and 3 bases from J, with 14 bases between. CDR1 is MNHEY and CDR2 is SVGAGI in the germline V gene. The CDR3 is made up of 15 amino acids. The CDR3 nucleotides read TGTGCCAGCCAAGGGGACAAGGTCTATAATTCACCCCTCCACTTT. Translating it yields CASQGDKVYNSPLHF.

V and J are TRBV19 and TRBJ2-2, with TRBD1 identical over 7 bases. CDR1 is LNHDA and CDR2 is SQIVND in the germline V gene (reference sequence). This CDR3 spans 16 amino acids. J lost 4 bases, V lost 6 bases, and 11 bases had no gene match. CDR3 amino acids: CASSVPTGASTGELFF. The CDR3, as DNA: TGTGCCAGTAGCGTACCCACAGGGGCGAGCACCGGGGAGCTGTTTTTT.

This clone was counted once. V usage is TRBV6-5 and J usage is TRBJ1-2; D call uncertain. Germline-derived CDR1 and CDR2 are MNHEY and SVGAGI. This CDR3 region has 16 residues. The germline V and J ends were trimmed by 0 bases and 0 bases, with 11 bases remaining between them. The CDR3 loop reads CASSYSVGSTNYGYTF. Here the CDR3 DNA reads TGTGCCAGCAGTTACTCAGTGGGCAGTACTAACTATGGCTACACCTTC.

The rearrangement links TRBV7-2 to TRBJ1-2; the D is unclear. The CDR3 loop spans 14 amino acids. Germline V CDR1 and CDR2: SGHTA, FQGNSA. Deletions cut 5 bases from V and 7 bases from J, with 17 bases between. The CDR3 bases are TGTGCCAGCAGCACTGACGTGGGAGCCGCTGGCTACACCTTC. This gives the protein CASSTDVGAAGYTF.